The rows below give T cell receptor beta chains drawn from one sample of a study of cytomegalovirus exposure and HLA in healthy donors. Measured with immunoSEQ multiplex PCR; TCRdb has only the in-frame clones, and not every one. The profile shows about 34,000 clones, over 60% of them singletons. Sequencing used PBMCs. The receptors originated from a man aged 40-49 years in good health and CMV-seropositive. The CDR3 runs from the conserved cysteine through the conserved F or W. The D gene is left open where the match is weak. Some rows mark clone size as missing; the rest say once, few, many or name a class of expanded clone.

TRBJ1-5 NA TRBV2 TRBD1 CASSEIWTGPYQPQHF TGTGCCAGCAGTGAAATATGGACAGGGCCCTATCAGCCCCAGCATTTT
TRBJ2-7 NA TRBV9 TRBD2 CASSVASGGPYEQYF TGTGCCAGCAGTGTGGCTAGCGGGGGTCCCTACGAGCAGTACTTC
TRBJ1-1 few TRBV6-5 TRBD1 CASSQGTGDTEAFF TGTGCCAGCAGTCAGGGGACAGGGGACACTGAAGCTTTCTTT
TRBJ1-1 NA TRBV6-5 TRBD1 CASKGTGGGNTEAFF TGTGCCAGCAAAGGGACAGGGGGCGGTAACACTGAAGCTTTCTTT
TRBJ1-1 NA TRBV28 NA CASRVFPQEAFF TGTGCCAGCAGAGTTTTCCCTCAGGAAGCTTTCTTT
TRBJ2-7 NA TRBV4-1 NA CASSQDSREYYEQYF TGCGCCAGCAGCCAAGATTCCCGGGAATATTACGAGCAGTACTTC
TRBJ2-4 NA TRBV7-8 NA CASSFRPGNDIQYF TGTGCCAGCAGCTTCAGGCCAGGGAATGACATTCAGTACTTC
TRBJ2-1 once TRBV7-9 TRBD2 CASSSTGTSGGRYNEQFF TGTGCCAGCAGCTCTACAGGGACTAGCGGGGGCCGTTACAATGAGCAGTTCTTC
TRBJ2-2 NA TRBV5-5 TRBD1 CASSLGDRVWISNTGELFF TGTGCCAGCAGCTTGGGGGACAGGGTTTGGATTTCGAACACCGGGGAGCTGTTTTTT
TRBJ2-7 NA TRBV13 NA CASSLGTGRGVEQYF TGTGCCAGCAGCTTAGGGACCGGGAGAGGCGTCGAGCAGTACTTC
TRBJ2-1 NA TRBV7-3 NA CASSLSLYNEQFF TGTGCCAGCAGCTTATCCCTATACAATGAGCAGTTCTTC
TRBJ2-1 NA TRBV6-1 TRBD2 CASSSGTNSYNEQFF TGTGCCAGCAGTTCCGGGACTAACTCCTACAATGAGCAGTTCTTC
TRBJ2-3 few TRBV9 TRBD2 CASSVPSGGTDTQYF TGTGCCAGCAGCGTGCCTAGCGGGGGCACAGATACGCAGTATTTT
TRBJ1-6 NA TRBV4-1 TRBD1 CASSQPYRGPADSPLHF TGCGCCAGCAGCCAACCATACAGGGGCCCGGCTGATTCACCCCTCCACTTT
TRBJ2-7 NA TRBV7-6 NA CASSLVGIGAEQYF TGTGCCAGCAGCTTAGTAGGAATCGGAGCCGAGCAGTACTTC
TRBJ2-6 NA TRBV7-2 TRBD1 CASRLGTASGANVLTF TGTGCCAGCAGACTCGGGACAGCCTCTGGGGCCAACGTCCTGACTTTC
TRBJ2-6 few TRBV5-4 NA CASSLTQGPSGANVLTF TGTGCCAGCAGCTTAACTCAGGGCCCCTCTGGGGCCAACGTCCTGACTTTC
TRBJ1-2 NA TRBV7-3 TRBD1 CASSSGTGRPAYGYTF TGTGCCAGCAGCTCCGGGACAGGGAGGCCTGCCTATGGCTACACCTTC
TRBJ2-7 NA TRBV28 NA CASSFPGYEQYF TGTGCCAGCAGTTTCCCGGGCTACGAGCAGTACTTC
TRBJ1-1 NA TRBV19 NA CASSPLGLPLNTEAFF TGTGCCAGTAGTCCCTTGGGACTGCCCTTGAACACTGAAGCTTTCTTT
TRBJ1-2 NA TRBV7-2 NA CASSARSSGYGYTF TGTGCCAGCAGCGCGAGGTCTAGCGGCTATGGCTACACCTTC
TRBJ2-5 NA TRBV4-1 NA CASSQDRTQETQYF TGCGCCAGCAGCCAAGATAGAACCCAAGAGACCCAGTACTTC
TRBJ2-3 NA TRBV5-5 NA CASSLGRLEDTQYF TGTGCCAGCAGCTTGGGGCGACTAGAAGATACGCAGTATTTT
TRBJ2-5 few TRBV9 TRBD1 CASSASGQAIETQYF TGTGCCAGCAGCGCCTCGGGACAGGCGATAGAGACCCAGTACTTC
TRBJ1-3 NA TRBV6-5 NA CASSYSGGSGNTIYF TGTGCCAGCAGTTACTCCGGGGGCTCTGGAAACACCATATATTTT
TRBJ1-1 few TRBV5-1 NA CASRALGANTEAFF TGCGCCAGCAGGGCGCTAGGGGCGAACACTGAAGCTTTCTTT
TRBJ2-3 NA TRBV6-1 TRBD1 CASSERDRGTDTQYF TGTGCCAGCAGTGAGCGGGACAGGGGGACGGATACGCAGTATTTT
TRBJ1-2 NA TRBV19 TRBD1 CASSIPGQNCGYTF TGTGCCAGTAGTATCCCGGGACAGAACTGTGGCTACACCTTC
TRBJ1-1 few TRBV6-6 NA CASSYQYTEAFF TGTGCCAGCAGTTACCAGTACACTGAAGCTTTCTTT
TRBJ1-3 NA TRBV5-5 NA CASSLAPAAGNTIYF TGTGCCAGCAGCTTGGCCCCGGCGGCTGGAAACACCATATATTTT
TRBJ2-5 few TRBV4-1 NA CASSPRDSGVGETQYF TGCGCCAGCAGCCCGCGAGATAGCGGTGTGGGAGAGACCCAGTACTTC
TRBJ2-1 NA TRBV29-1 TRBD1 CSVEYGTGATYNEQFF TGCAGCGTTGAATATGGGACAGGGGCCACCTACAATGAGCAGTTCTTC
TRBJ2-5 once TRBV4-2 NA CASSHQKKIAAGAGETQYF TGTGCCAGCAGCCATCAGAAAAAAATCGCGGCGGGGGCGGGAGAGACCCAGTACTTC
TRBJ2-3 NA TRBV6-5 TRBD1 CASSYGTGNTDTQYF TGTGCCAGCAGTTATGGGACAGGGAACACAGATACGCAGTATTTT
TRBJ2-7 NA TRBV12-5 NA CASGLGDIPYEQYF TGTGCTAGTGGTTTAGGGGACATTCCCTACGAGCAGTACTTC
TRBJ2-5 NA TRBV5-1 NA CASSFAANQETQYF TGCGCCAGCAGCTTCGCAGCGAACCAAGAGACCCAGTACTTC
TRBJ1-4 NA TRBV5-1 NA CASSLGGATNEKLFF TGCGCCAGCAGCTTGGGGGGGGCAACTAATGAAAAACTGTTTTTT
TRBJ2-6 NA TRBV27 TRBD2 CASRSGRAGANVLTF TGTGCCAGCAGGAGCGGGAGGGCTGGGGCCAACGTCCTGACTTTC
TRBJ1-5 medium-sized TRBV5-1 NA CASSSEGDQPQHF TGCGCCAGCAGCTCCGAAGGGGATCAGCCCCAGCATTTT
TRBJ2-7 NA TRBV7-2 NA CASSLSRAGQYF TGTGCCAGCAGCCTAAGCAGGGCAGGGCAGTACTTC
TRBJ2-7 once TRBV6-1 TRBD1 CASKGQGLGEQYF TGTGCCAGCAAAGGACAGGGTCTCGGCGAGCAGTACTTC
TRBJ1-1 NA TRBV12-5 NA CASGLGRLNTEAFF TGTGCTAGTGGTTTGGGCCGGTTGAACACTGAAGCTTTCTTT
TRBJ2-5 NA TRBV6-5 NA CASSYEGVRETQYF TGTGCCAGCAGTTACGAGGGTGTTCGAGAGACCCAGTACTTC
TRBJ1-1 NA TRBV7-9 TRBD1 CASSLGRGQLNTEAFF TGTGCCAGCAGCTTAGGGCGGGGACAGCTTAACACTGAAGCTTTCTTT
TRBJ2-7 few TRBV5-5 TRBD2 CASSLTSGGTYEQYF TGTGCCAGCAGCCTAACCTCGGGGGGAACCTACGAGCAGTACTTC
TRBJ2-1 NA TRBV4-2 NA CASSQVTGTRRGEQFF TGTGCCAGCAGCCAAGTAACAGGTACGCGGAGGGGAGAGCAGTTCTTC
TRBJ1-3 NA TRBV6-1 NA CASSEARTAGPDVNTIYF TGTGCCAGCAGTGAAGCGAGAACGGCGGGACCAGACGTAAACACCATATATTTT
TRBJ2-7 NA TRBV5-1 NA CASSLGSVSLTVDEQYF TGCGCCAGCAGCTTGGGTTCTGTGTCCCTTACGGTTGACGAGCAGTACTTC
TRBJ2-5 few TRBV6-1 NA CASSRTSQETQYF TGTGCCAGCAGCAGGACTTCCCAAGAGACCCAGTACTTC
TRBJ2-7 few TRBV2 TRBD1 CASWRSTGVEQYF TGTGCCAGCTGGCGCTCGACAGGGGTCGAGCAGTACTTC
TRBJ2-7 NA TRBV6-5 TRBD1 CASSYAQTGTYEQYF TGTGCCAGCAGTTACGCACAGACAGGGACCTACGAGCAGTACTTC
TRBJ2-2 NA TRBV4-2 TRBD2 CASSSLADTGELFF TGTGCCAGCAGCTCTCTAGCGGACACCGGGGAGCTGTTTTTT
TRBJ2-5 few TRBV27 NA CASSPTPSWTEEGETQYF TGTGCCAGCAGCCCTACTCCATCCTGGACGGAGGAGGGAGAGACCCAGTACTTC
TRBJ1-2 few TRBV6-6 NA CASSYGLNGYTF TGTGCCAGCAGTTACGGGCTCAATGGCTACACCTTC
TRBJ1-1 NA TRBV7-6 NA CASRAHRNTEAFF TGTGCCAGCAGGGCCCACAGGAACACTGAAGCTTTCTTT
TRBJ1-4 few TRBV5-1 TRBD1 CASSGGQGFNEKLFF TGCGCCAGCAGCGGGGGACAGGGATTTAATGAAAAACTGTTTTTT
TRBJ1-1 NA TRBV28 NA CASSRPGGGTEAFF TGTGCCAGCAGTCGCCCGGGGGGAGGCACTGAAGCTTTCTTT
TRBJ2-1 NA TRBV6-5 TRBD1 CASSTGGKYNEQFF TGTGCCAGCAGTACAGGGGGCAAATACAATGAGCAGTTCTTC
TRBJ1-1 few TRBV5-4 NA CASSLRQALMNTEAFF TGTGCCAGCAGCTTGAGGCAGGCACTCATGAACACTGAAGCTTTCTTT
TRBJ2-3 few TRBV2 TRBD2 CASSEGLAGVTDTQYF TGTGCCAGCAGTGAGGGACTAGCGGGGGTCACAGATACGCAGTATTTT